The 14 T cell receptor beta chains in this list originate from one sample, sequenced in a study of identical twins. MiXCR, run by TCRdb on the 5' RACE reads, gives a single entry per CDR3 protein. The sample comprises some 1,700,000 distinct CDR3 sequences, roughly 35% of which are singletons, and 0.25% to 0.3% rests with the top ten. The sequencing input was cord blood. The origin of the receptors is a newborn girl in good health.

This clonotype was picked up a small number of times. The chain joins TRBV5-1 to TRBJ1-1; D is undetermined. Looked up from germline, CDR1 is SGHRS and CDR2 is YFSETQ. Between the trimmed V and J ends, which lost 1 base and 10 bases, there was a span of 23 bases. The CDR3 has 16 amino acids. CDR3 protein: CASSLSPTAGGAGAFF. The CDR3 DNA reads as TGCGCCAGCAGCTTGTCTCCTACAGCAGGAGGTGCTGGAGCTTTCTTT.

V is TRBV7-9 and J is TRBJ2-1; maybe TRBD2 (5 bases). The length of the CDR3 is 12 residues. Between the trimmed V and J ends, which lost 6 bases and 7 bases, there was a span of 10 bases. Looked up from germline, CDR1 is SEHNR and CDR2 is FQNEAQ (reference sequence). DNA for the CDR3: TGTGCCAGCAGAGGTGGGAGAAATGAGCAGTTCTTC. Protein product: CASRGGRNEQFF.

The V and J genes are TRBV30 and TRBJ2-7, with a tentative D call TRBD2 (6 bases). Germline CDR1 reads GTSNPN; CDR2 reads SVGIG (reference sequence). The CDR3 contains 13 residues. V was pared by 8 bases and J by 0 bases, with 14 bases between. This chain's CDR3 is CAGGRDPSYEQYF. The CDR3 coding sequence is TGTGCCGGAGGGCGGGACCCCTCCTACGAGCAGTACTTC.

The J gene is TRBJ1-1, the V gene TRBV18; TRBD1 matches at 8 bases. V was pared by 0 bases and J by 5 bases, with 5 bases of the junction left unmatched. Germline V gene data show CDR1 as KGHSH and CDR2 as LQKENI. The CDR3 spans 15 residues. CDR3 in amino acids: CASSPPGNRGTEAFF. The CDR3 nucleotides read TGTGCCAGCTCACCACCGGGAAACAGGGGGACTGAAGCTTTCTTT.

DNA of the CDR3: TGCAGTGCTAGGAATCGGCGGTCTTCCTACAATGAGCAGTTCTTC. It specifies CSARNRRSSYNEQFF. The chain carries TRBV20-1 and TRBJ2-1; D not resolved. The V end lost 3 bases, the J end lost 1 base, and 13 bases lay between the germline ends. Germline loops: CDR1 DFQATT, CDR2 SNEGSKA (reference sequence). There are 15 residues in the CDR3.

This clonotype has more than one count but fewer than ten. The gene calls are TRBV3-1 and TRBJ2-7; 7 nucleotides match TRBD2. The V gene end was trimmed by 0 bases and the J gene end by 7 bases; junction bases not matched to a gene: 9. Germline values: CDR1 LGHDT, CDR2 YNNKEL (reference sequence). The CDR3 length is 15 residues. The CDR3 is CASSQDPRLAYEQYF. The CDR3 coding sequence is TGTGCCAGCAGCCAAGACCCGAGACTAGCATATGAGCAGTACTTC.

The sample holds a few counts of this clonotype. V is TRBV12-3 or TRBV12-4 and J is TRBJ2-1, with a possible D match to TRBD2 (6 bases). This CDR3 has 15 residues. Deletions cut 0 bases from V and 6 bases from J, with 12 bases between. In DNA, the CDR3 is TGTGCCAGCAGTTTAGCCAACGCGCGGGGCAATGAGCAGTTCTTC. It yields the protein CASSLANARGNEQFF.

The chain has TRBV14 and TRBJ2-6; D is perhaps TRBD1 (5 bases). CDR3 length: 15 amino acids. Germline V gene sequence: CDR1 SGHDN, CDR2 FVKESK. V lost 3 bases to trimming and J lost 6 bases, with 12 bases between them. CDR3 in amino acids: CASSHSTGSANVLTF. In DNA form, the CDR3 reads TGTGCCAGCAGCCATAGCACAGGCTCGGCCAACGTCCTGACTTTC.

This clonotype was counted only a few times. This chain uses TRBV20-1 with TRBJ2-7; D may be TRBD2 (5 bases). The V end was cut by 3 bases, the J end by 0 bases, with 9 bases between. Per the germline V gene, CDR1 is DFQATT and CDR2 is SNEGSKA (reference sequence). The CDR3 is made up of 13 amino acids. The CDR3 DNA is TGCAGTGCTAGCGGGGAGCTCTCCTACGAGCAGTACTTC. Amino acids: CSASGELSYEQYF.

The CDR3 region has the DNA TGTGCCAGCAGGCTTAGGACAGGGACCTATGGCTACACCTTC. It specifies CASRLRTGTYGYTF. The chain recombines TRBV12-3 or TRBV12-4 with TRBJ1-2; 8 bases map to TRBD1. The CDR3 covers 14 residues. J lost 4 bases, V lost 6 bases, and 7 bases had no gene match.

J is TRBJ2-2 and V is TRBV13; 11 bases agree with TRBD1. V lost 5 bases to trimming and J lost 6 bases; unmatched junction nucleotides: 8. From germline, CDR1 is PRHDT and CDR2 FYEKMQ (reference sequence). This CDR3 is built from 16 residues. The CDR3 coding sequence is TGTGCCAGCAGCATCGGACAGGGGGCGGACTCCGGGGAGCTGTTTTTT. Its protein is CASSIGQGADSGELFF.

The CDR3 DNA follows: TGTGCCAGCAGTTTATACACCCGGGGACAGCAAGACTCAGATACGCAGTATTTT. Translation: CASSLYTRGQQDSDTQYF. V and J are TRBV27 and TRBJ2-3, with TRBD1 matching 7 bases. V shed 1 base, J shed 4 bases, and the junction held 14 bases outside the gene matches. The CDR3 consists of 18 residues. Germline V gene lookup returns CDR1 MNHEY and CDR2 SMNVEV (reference sequence).

The chain links TRBV12-3 or TRBV12-4 to TRBJ1-4; D remains ambiguous. The CDR3 runs 15 residues. The germline V and J ends were trimmed by 5 bases and 0 bases, with 10 bases remaining between them. This CDR3 reads CASSPARATNEKLFF. DNA of the CDR3: TGTGCCAGCAGTCCCGCCAGAGCAACTAATGAAAAACTGTTTTTT.

The chain combines TRBV6-5 with TRBJ1-2; D remains ambiguous. The CDR3 contains 11 residues. Germline CDR1 is MNHEY and CDR2 is SVGAGI. V lost 2 bases, J lost 8 bases, and 6 bases lay in between. For the CDR3, the DNA is TGTGCCAGCAGTTACGTGGACGGCTACACCTTC. Translation: CASSYVDGYTF.